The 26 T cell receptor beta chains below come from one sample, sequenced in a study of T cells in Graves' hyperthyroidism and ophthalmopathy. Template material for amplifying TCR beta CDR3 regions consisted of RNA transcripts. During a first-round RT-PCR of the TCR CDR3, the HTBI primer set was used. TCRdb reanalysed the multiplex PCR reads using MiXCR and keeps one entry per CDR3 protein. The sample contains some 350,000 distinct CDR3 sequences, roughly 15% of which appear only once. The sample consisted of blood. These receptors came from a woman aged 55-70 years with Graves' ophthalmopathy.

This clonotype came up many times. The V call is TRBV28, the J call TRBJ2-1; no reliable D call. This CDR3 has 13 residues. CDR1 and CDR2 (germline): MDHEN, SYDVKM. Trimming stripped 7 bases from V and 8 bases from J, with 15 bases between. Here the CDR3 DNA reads TGTGCCAGCAACCCACCTCTGAGTGATGAGCAGTTCTTC. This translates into CASNPPLSDEQFF. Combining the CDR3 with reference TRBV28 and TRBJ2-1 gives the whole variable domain DVKVTQSSRYLVKRTGEKVFLECVQDMDHENMFWYRQDPGLGLRLIYFSYDVKMKEKGDIPEGYSVSREKKERFSLILESASTNQTSMYLCASNPPLSDEQFFGPGTRLTVL.

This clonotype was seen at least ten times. The CDR3 loop is CASRGLGRVYGYTF. The CDR3 DNA reads TGTGCCAGCAGAGGATTGGGACGGGTCTATGGCTACACCTTC. The rearrangement joins TRBV6-2 or TRBV6-3 to TRBJ1-2, with TRBD1 as a possible D gene (5 bases). V was clipped by 6 bases and J by 4 bases, with 15 bases between them. CDR3 length equals 14 residues. The germline V gene has CDR1 MNHEY and CDR2 SVGEGT.

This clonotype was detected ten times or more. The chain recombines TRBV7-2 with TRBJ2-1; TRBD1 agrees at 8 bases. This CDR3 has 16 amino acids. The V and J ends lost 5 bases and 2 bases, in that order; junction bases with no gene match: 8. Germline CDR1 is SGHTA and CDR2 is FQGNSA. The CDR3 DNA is TGTGCCAGCAGCCCAGACAGGGGACGGACCTACAATGAGCAGTTCTTC. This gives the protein CASSPDRGRTYNEQFF. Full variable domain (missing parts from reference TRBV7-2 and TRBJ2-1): GAGVSQSPSNKVTEKGKDVELRCDPISGHTALYWYRQSLGQGLEFLIYFQGNSAPDKSGLPSDRFSAERTGGSVSTLTIQRTQQEDSAVYLCASSPDRGRTYNEQFFGPGTRLTVL.

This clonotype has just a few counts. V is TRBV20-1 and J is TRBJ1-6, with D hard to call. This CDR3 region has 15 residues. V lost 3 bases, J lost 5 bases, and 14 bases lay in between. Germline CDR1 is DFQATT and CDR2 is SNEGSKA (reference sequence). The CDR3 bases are TGCAGTGCTAGTACCGGGCAGAGGGATAATTCACCCCTCCACTTT. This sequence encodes CSASTGQRDNSPLHF.

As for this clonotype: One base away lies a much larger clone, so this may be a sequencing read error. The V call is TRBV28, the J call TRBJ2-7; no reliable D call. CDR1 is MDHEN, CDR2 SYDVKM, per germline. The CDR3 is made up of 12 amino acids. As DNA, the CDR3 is TGTGCCGGCAGTTCGCTAGGCTTTGAGCAGTACTTC. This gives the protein CAGSSLGFEQYF.

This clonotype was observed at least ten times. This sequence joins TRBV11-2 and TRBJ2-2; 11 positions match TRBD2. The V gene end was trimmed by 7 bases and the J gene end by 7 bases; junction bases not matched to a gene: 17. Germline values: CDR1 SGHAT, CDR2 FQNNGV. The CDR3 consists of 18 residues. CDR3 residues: CASIQGLTSGSIGGELFF. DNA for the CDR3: TGTGCCAGCATCCAGGGGCTCACTAGCGGGAGTATTGGCGGGGAGCTGTTTTTT.

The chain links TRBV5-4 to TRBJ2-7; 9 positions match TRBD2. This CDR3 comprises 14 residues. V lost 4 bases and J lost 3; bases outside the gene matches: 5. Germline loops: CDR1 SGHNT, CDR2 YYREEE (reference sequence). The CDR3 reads CASSPRREGYEQYF. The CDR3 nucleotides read TGTGCCAGCAGCCCGAGGCGGGAGGGCTACGAGCAGTACTTC.

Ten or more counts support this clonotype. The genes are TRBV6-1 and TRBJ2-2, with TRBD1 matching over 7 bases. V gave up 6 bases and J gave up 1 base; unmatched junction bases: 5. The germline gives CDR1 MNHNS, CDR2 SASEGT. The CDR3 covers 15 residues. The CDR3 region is CASRSGTVNTGELFF. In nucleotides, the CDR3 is TGTGCCAGCAGATCCGGGACAGTGAACACCGGGGAGCTGTTTTTT.

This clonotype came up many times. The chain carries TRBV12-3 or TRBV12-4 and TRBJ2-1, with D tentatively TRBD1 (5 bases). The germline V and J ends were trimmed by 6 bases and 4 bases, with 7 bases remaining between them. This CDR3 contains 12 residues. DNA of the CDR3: TGTGCCAGCAGCACAGGTTACAATGAGCAGTTCTTC. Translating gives CASSTGYNEQFF.

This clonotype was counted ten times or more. The CDR3: CASSLVSYTDTQYF. The CDR3 DNA follows: TGTGCCAGCAGCTTAGTATCCTACACAGATACGCAGTATTTT. This chain links TRBV11-2 with TRBJ2-3; D gene ambiguous. The V gene's germline CDR1 is SGHAT and CDR2 FQNNGV. Trimming pared 1 base from V and 2 bases from J, leaving 7 bases between. This CDR3 is 14 amino acids long.

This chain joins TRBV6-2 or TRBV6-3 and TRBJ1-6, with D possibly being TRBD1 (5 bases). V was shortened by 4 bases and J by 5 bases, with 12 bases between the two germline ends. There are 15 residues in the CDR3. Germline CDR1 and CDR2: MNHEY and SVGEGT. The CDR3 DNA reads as TGTGCCAGCAGTTCCGCGGGACCTCATAATTCACCCCTCCACTTT. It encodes CASSSAGPHNSPLHF.

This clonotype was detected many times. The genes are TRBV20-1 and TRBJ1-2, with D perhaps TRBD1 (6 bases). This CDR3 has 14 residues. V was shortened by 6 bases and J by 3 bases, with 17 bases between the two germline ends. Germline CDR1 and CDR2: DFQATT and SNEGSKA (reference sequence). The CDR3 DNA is TGCAGTGCCTCCCCCCTGGGGGCCGACTATGGCTACACCTTC. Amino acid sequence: CSASPLGADYGYTF.

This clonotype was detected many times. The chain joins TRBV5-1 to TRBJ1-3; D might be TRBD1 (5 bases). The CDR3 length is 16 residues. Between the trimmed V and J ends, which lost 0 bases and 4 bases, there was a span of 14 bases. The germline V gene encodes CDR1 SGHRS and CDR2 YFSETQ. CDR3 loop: CASSLGGPLDGNTIYF. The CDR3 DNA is TGCGCCAGCAGCTTGGGGGGACCCCTAGACGGAAACACCATATATTTT.

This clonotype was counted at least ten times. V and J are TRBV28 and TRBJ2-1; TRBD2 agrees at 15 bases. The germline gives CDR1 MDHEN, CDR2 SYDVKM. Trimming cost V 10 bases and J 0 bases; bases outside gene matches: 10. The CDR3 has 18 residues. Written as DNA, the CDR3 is TGTGCCATCACTTTTGGACTAGCGGGAGGGCCCTCCTACAATGAGCAGTTCTTC. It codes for CAITFGLAGGPSYNEQFF.

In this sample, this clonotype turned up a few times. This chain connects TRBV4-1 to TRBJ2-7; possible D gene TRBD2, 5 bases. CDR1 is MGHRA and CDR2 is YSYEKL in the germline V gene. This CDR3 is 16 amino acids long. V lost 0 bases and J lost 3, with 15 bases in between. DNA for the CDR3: TGCGCCAGCAGCCAAGAGGGTGGGAGCAGACTCTACGAGCAGTACTTC. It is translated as CASSQEGGSRLYEQYF.

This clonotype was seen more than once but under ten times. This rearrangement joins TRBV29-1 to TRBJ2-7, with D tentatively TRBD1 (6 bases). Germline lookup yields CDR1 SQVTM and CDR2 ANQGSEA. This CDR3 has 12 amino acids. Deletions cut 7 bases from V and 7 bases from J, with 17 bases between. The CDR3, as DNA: TGCAGCGCACAGACAGGCTATGGGGAGCAGTACTTC. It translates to CSAQTGYGEQYF.

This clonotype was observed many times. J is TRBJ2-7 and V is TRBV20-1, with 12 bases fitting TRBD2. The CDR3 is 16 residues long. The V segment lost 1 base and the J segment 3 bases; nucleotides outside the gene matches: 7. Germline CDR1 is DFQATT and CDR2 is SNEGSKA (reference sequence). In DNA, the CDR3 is TGCAGTGCTAGAGGGACTAGCGGGGCTCGCGTCTACGAGCAGTACTTC. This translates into CSARGTSGARVYEQYF.

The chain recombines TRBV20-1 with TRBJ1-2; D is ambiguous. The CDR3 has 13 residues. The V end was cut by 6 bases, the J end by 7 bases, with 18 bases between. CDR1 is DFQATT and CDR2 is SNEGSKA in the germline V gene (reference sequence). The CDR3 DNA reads TGCAGTGCCAAGCGGACGGGAACTGGTGGCTACACCTTC. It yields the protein CSAKRTGTGGYTF.

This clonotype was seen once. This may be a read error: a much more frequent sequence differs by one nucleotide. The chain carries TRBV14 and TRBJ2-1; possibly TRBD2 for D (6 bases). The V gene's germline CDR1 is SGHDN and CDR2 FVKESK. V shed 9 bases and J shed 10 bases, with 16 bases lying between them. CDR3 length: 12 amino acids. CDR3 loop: CARKWGGYEQFF. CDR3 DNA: TGTGCCAGAAAATGGGGAGGCTACGAGCAGTTCTTC.

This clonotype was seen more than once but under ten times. CDR3 bases: TGTGCCAGCAGTTCCCCGAGTCTTACCCCCACCTCCTACGAGCAGTACTTC. This codes for CASSSPSLTPTSYEQYF. The chain links TRBV28 to TRBJ2-7; D remains ambiguous. Germline V gives CDR1 MDHEN, CDR2 SYDVKM. Trimming pared 4 bases from V and 0 bases from J, leaving 19 bases between. There are 17 residues in the CDR3.

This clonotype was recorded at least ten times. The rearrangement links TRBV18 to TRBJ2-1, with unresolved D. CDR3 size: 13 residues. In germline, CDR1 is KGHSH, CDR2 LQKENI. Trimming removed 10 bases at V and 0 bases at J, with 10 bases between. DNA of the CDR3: TGTGCCACCCTCGAGAGCTCCTACAATGAGCAGTTCTTC. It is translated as CATLESSYNEQFF. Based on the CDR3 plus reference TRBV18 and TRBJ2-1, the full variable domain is NAGVMQNPRHLVRRRGQEARLRCSPMKGHSHVYWYRQLPEEGLKFMVYLQKENIIDESGMPKERFSAEFPKEGPSILRIQQVVRGDSAAYFCATLESSYNEQFFGPGTRLTVL.

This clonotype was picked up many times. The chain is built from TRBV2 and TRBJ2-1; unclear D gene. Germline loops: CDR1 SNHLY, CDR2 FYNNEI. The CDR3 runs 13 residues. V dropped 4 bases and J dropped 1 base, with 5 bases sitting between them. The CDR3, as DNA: TGTGCCAGCAGTGGGACGTCCTACAATGAGCAGTTCTTC. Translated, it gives CASSGTSYNEQFF.

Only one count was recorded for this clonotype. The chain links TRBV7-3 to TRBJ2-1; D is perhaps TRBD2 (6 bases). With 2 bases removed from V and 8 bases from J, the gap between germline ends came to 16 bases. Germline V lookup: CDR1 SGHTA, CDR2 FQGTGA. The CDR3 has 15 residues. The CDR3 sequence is CASSLGASEEDEQFF. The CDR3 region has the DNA TGTGCCAGCAGCTTAGGGGCTAGCGAGGAGGATGAGCAGTTCTTC.

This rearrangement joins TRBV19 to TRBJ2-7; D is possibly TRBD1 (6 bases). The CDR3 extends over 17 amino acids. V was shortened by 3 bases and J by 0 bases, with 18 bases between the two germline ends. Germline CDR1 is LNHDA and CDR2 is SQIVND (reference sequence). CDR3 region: CASSIGVGETGSYEQYF. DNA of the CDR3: TGTGCCAGTAGTATTGGGGTAGGCGAGACAGGCTCCTACGAGCAGTACTTC.

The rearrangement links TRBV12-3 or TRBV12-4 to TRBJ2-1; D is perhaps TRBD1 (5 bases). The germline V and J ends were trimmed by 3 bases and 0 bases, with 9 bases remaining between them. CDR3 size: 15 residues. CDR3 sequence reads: CASSFGHSSYNEQFF. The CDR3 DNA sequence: TGTGCCAGCAGTTTTGGACACAGCTCCTACAATGAGCAGTTCTTC.

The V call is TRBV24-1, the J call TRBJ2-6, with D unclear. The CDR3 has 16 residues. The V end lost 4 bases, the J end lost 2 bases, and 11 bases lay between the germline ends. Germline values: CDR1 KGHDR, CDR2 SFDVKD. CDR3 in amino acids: CATSDPKSPGANVLTF. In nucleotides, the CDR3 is TGTGCCACCAGTGACCCGAAAAGCCCTGGGGCCAACGTCCTGACTTTC.